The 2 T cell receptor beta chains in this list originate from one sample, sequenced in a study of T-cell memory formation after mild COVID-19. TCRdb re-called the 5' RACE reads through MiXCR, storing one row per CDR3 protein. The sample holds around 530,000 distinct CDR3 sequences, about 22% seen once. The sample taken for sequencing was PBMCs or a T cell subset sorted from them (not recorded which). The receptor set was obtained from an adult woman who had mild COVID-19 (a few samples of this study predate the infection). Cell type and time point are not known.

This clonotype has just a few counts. CDR3 protein: CASSLQPGQGGTDTQYF. CDR3 DNA sequence: TGTGCCAGCAGCCTCCAGCCGGGACAGGGGGGGACAGATACGCAGTATTTT. The V call is TRBV7-9, the J call TRBJ2-3; 11 bases are shared with TRBD1. Germline lookup yields CDR1 SEHNR and CDR2 FQNEAQ (reference sequence). The CDR3 has 17 amino acids. The V gene end was trimmed by 5 bases and the J gene end by 3 bases; junction bases not matched to a gene: 10.

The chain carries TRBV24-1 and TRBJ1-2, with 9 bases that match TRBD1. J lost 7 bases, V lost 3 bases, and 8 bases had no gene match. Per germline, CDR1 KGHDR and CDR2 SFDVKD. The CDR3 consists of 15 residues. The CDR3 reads CATSDPRDRAFGYTF. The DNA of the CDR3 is TGTGCCACCAGTGATCCTCGGGACAGGGCGTTTGGCTACACCTTC.